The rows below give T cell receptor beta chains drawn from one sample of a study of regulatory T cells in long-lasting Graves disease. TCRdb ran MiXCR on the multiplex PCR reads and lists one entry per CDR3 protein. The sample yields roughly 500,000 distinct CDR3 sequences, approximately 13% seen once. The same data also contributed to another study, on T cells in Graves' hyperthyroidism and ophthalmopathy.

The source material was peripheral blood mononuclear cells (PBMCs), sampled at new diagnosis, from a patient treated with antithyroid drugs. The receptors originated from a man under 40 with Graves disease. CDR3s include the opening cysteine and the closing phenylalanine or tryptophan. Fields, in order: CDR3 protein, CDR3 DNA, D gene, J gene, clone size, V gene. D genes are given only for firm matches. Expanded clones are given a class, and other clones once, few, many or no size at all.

CASSLGWRGGKYF TGTGCCAGCAGCTTAGGGTGGAGGGGTGGAAAGTACTTC NA TRBJ2-4 NA TRBV7-8
CASSSVSGPSSYEQYF TGTGCCAGCAGCAGTGTATCGGGACCCAGCTCCTACGAGCAGTACTTC NA TRBJ2-7 many TRBV11-2
CASSLAPGVNEKLFF TGTGCCAGCAGCTTGGCCCCAGGGGTAAATGAAAAACTGTTTTTT NA TRBJ1-4 NA TRBV5-5
CASSLAGGTVYEQYF TGCGCCAGCAGCTTGGCAGGGGGGACCGTTTACGAGCAGTACTTC NA TRBJ2-7 many TRBV5-1
CASSVNREGDEKLFF TGCGCCAGCAGCGTCAACAGGGAGGGGGATGAAAAACTGTTTTTT NA TRBJ1-4 NA TRBV5-1
CASSLEVSDYGYTF TGCGCCAGCAGCTTGGAAGTCTCCGATTATGGCTACACCTTC NA TRBJ1-2 NA TRBV5-1
CASSRGIRQETQYF TGTGCCAGCAGTCGCGGGATAAGGCAAGAGACCCAGTACTTC NA TRBJ2-5 many TRBV7-9
CASRAGRTGELFF TGTGCCAGCAGGGCCGGACGCACCGGGGAGCTGTTTTTT NA TRBJ2-2 few TRBV6-1
CASSYSGGGYTF TGTGCCAGCAGTTACTCAGGAGGCGGCTACACCTTC NA TRBJ1-2 many TRBV6-5
CASSLSRAAGDEQYF TGTGCCAGCAGCTTGAGTCGGGCAGCGGGAGACGAGCAGTACTTC TRBD2 TRBJ2-7 NA TRBV7-9
CASSVVPSSYEQYF TGTGCCAGCAGCGTAGTTCCAAGCTCCTACGAGCAGTACTTC NA TRBJ2-7 many TRBV9
CSGNRNDEQYF TGCAGCGGGAACAGGAACGACGAGCAGTACTTC NA TRBJ2-7 NA TRBV29-1
CASTPSGADTQYF TGTGCCAGCACCCCTAGCGGAGCAGATACGCAGTATTTT TRBD2 TRBJ2-3 many TRBV12-3/TRBV12-4
CASSFLFGLGGPNNEQFF TGTGCCAGCAGCTTTCTCTTTGGACTAGGGGGGCCGAACAATGAGCAGTTCTTC NA TRBJ2-1 many TRBV11-1
CASSPAGASYNEQFF TGTGCCAGCTCACCTGCGGGAGCCTCCTACAATGAGCAGTTCTTC TRBD2 TRBJ2-1 NA TRBV18
CAGSQFPGFNEKLFF TGTGCCGGCAGCCAGTTTCCGGGATTTAATGAAAAACTGTTTTTT NA TRBJ1-4 NA TRBV11-2
CASSPVQRGGYTF TGTGCCAGCAGTCCTGTCCAACGGGGGGGCTACACCTTC NA TRBJ1-2 NA TRBV27
CAIQRGTSGRGEQFF TGTGCTATTCAGCGTGGGACTAGCGGACGTGGTGAGCAGTTCTTC TRBD2 TRBJ2-1 NA TRBV6-1
CASSTAEEQYF TGTGCCAGCAGTACCGCCGAAGAGCAGTACTTC NA TRBJ2-7 many TRBV6-1
CASQTSGRVRAQYF TGTGCCAGTCAGACTAGCGGGAGGGTCCGTGCTCAGTACTTC TRBD2 TRBJ2-5 few TRBV6-2/TRBV6-3
CASMTMGQGQETQYF TGCGCCAGCATGACCATGGGACAGGGTCAGGAGACCCAGTACTTC TRBD1 TRBJ2-5 NA TRBV5-1
CASSQLAGGGRMNGYTF TGTGCCAGCAGCCAACTGGCCGGCGGGGGGCGCATGAATGGCTACACCTTC NA TRBJ1-2 few TRBV4-2
CASSFLAGGYIYEQYF TGCGCCAGCAGCTTCCTAGCGGGAGGGTATATCTACGAGCAGTACTTC TRBD2 TRBJ2-7 NA TRBV5-1
CASSLAQSSRSEQYF TGTGCCAGCAGCTTGGCGCAGTCGTCTCGTAGCGAGCAGTACTTC NA TRBJ2-7 few TRBV5-6
CASTRGGDQPQHF TGTGCCAGCACACGGGGTGGCGATCAGCCCCAGCATTTT NA TRBJ1-5 many TRBV6-1
CASSVGTGEVEQYF TGTGCCAGCAGCGTAGGGACAGGGGAAGTCGAGCAGTACTTC TRBD1 TRBJ2-7 NA TRBV9
CASSDSGTAERNYGYTF TGTGCCAGCAGTGATTCCGGGACAGCCGAGAGGAACTATGGCTACACCTTC TRBD1 TRBJ1-2 few TRBV25-1
CASSLGAVYEQYF TGCGCCAGCAGCTTGGGGGCCGTCTACGAGCAGTACTTC NA TRBJ2-7 many TRBV5-1
CASSLGTAIYEQYF TGTGCCAGCAGCTTAGGAACAGCGATCTACGAGCAGTACTTC NA TRBJ2-7 many TRBV11-2